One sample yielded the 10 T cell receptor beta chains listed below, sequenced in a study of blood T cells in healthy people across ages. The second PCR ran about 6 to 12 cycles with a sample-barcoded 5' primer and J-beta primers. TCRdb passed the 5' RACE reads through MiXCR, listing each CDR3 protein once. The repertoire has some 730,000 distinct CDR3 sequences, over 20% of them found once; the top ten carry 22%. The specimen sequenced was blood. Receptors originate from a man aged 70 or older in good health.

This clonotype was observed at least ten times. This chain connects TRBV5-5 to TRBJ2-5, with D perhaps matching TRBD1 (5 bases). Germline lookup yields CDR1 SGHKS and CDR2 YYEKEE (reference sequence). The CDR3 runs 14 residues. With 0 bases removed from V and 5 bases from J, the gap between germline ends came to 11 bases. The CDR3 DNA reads TGTGCCAGCAGCTTGGGGGCAGGGAAGGAGACCCAGTACTTC. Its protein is CASSLGAGKETQYF.

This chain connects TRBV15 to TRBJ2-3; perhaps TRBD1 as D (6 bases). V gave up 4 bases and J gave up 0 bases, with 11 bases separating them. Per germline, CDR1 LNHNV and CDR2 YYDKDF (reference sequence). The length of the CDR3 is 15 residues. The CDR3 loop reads CATSTDRTSTDTQYF. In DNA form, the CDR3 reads TGTGCCACCAGCACCGACAGGACTAGCACAGATACGCAGTATTTT.

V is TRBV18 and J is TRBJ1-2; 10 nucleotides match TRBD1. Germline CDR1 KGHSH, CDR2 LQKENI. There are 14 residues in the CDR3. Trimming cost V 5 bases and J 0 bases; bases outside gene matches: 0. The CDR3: CASSGQGANYGYTF. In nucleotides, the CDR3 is TGTGCCAGCTCAGGACAGGGGGCTAACTATGGCTACACCTTC.

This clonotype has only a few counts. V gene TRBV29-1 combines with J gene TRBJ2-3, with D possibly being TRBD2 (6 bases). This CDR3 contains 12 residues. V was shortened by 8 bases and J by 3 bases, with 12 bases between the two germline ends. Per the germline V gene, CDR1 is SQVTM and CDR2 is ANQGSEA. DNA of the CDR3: TGCAGCTCCGGAGGGCTAACAGATACGCAGTATTTT. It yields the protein CSSGGLTDTQYF.

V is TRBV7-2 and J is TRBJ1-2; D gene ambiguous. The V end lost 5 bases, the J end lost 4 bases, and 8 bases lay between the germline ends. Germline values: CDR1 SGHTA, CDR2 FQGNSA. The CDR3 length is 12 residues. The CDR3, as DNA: TGTGCCAGCAGCCCAGCTAGCTATGGCTACACCTTC. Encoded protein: CASSPASYGYTF.

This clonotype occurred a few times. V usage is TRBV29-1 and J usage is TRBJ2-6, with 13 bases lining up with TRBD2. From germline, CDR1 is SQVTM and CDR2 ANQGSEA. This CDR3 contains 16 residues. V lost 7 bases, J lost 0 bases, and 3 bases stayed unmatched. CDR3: CSAGLAGVSGANVLTF. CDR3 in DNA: TGCAGCGCCGGACTAGCGGGGGTCTCTGGGGCCAACGTCCTGACTTTC.

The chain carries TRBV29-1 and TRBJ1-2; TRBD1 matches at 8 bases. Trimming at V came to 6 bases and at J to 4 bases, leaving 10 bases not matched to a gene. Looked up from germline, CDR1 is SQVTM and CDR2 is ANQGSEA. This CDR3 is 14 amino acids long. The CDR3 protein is CSVQGQGGGYGYTF. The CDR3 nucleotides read TGCAGCGTCCAAGGACAGGGCGGCGGCTATGGCTACACCTTC.

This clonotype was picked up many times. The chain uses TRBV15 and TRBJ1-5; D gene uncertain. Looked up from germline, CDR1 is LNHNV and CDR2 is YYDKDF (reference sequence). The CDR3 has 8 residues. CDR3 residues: CSNQPQHF. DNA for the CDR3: TGTAGCAATCAGCCCCAGCATTTT.

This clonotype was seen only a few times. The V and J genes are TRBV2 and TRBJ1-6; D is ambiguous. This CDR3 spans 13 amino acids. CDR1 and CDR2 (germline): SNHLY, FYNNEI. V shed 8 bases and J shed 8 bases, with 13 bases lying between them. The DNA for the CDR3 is TGTGCCAGCGCGGCCCAAATGGATTCACCCCTCCACTTT. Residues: CASAAQMDSPLHF.

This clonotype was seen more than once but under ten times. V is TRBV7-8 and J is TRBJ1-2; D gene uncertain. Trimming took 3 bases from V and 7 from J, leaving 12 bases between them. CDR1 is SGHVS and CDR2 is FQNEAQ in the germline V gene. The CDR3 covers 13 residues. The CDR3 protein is CASSFGPDGGYTF. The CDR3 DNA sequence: TGTGCCAGCAGCTTTGGTCCTGATGGTGGCTACACCTTC.